This T cell receptor beta chain emerged from a study of T cell responses to AZD1222 COVID-19 vaccine. The germline V gene has CDR1 MNHEY and CDR2 SMNVEV (reference sequence). Unmatched junction bases numbered 15, after V lost 5 bases and J lost 5 bases. The CDR3 has 17 amino acids. Method: immunoSEQ multiplex PCR; TCRdb's copy keeps in-frame clones and lacks some. The table records 150,000 to 200,000 clones, roughly 91% of them present only once. Details on this clone: The antigen is not known.

Findings and limits, study-wide: Nearly half of spike-specific TCRs reportedly target unmutated variant regions. Donors were mostly white British, more females; clonal diversity possibly underestimated. Seropositive status at baseline applied to only five or six AZD1222 recipients.

Second-dose intervals near 4 or 12 weeks were combined. The source is an adult who received the AZD1222 COVID-19 vaccine. This specimen consisted of peripheral blood, obtained 28 days after the second AZD1222 dose. The chain has TRBV27 and TRBJ2-7, with 10 bases aligning to TRBD2. The CDR3 sequence is CASSISTLLAGVHEQYF. CDR3 nucleotides: TGTGCCAGCAGTATCTCCACCCTCCTAGCGGGAGTACACGAGCAGTACTTC.